The 13 T cell receptor beta chains below all came from one sample that was sequenced in a study of human T cells and chemical hapten exposure. TCRdb analysed the RACE reads with MiXCR anew, one entry per CDR3 protein. Of 85,000 to 120,000 distinct CDR3 sequences listed, around 12% are singletons. Time point noted: pre-sensitization, week 0. Treatment: therapeutic diphenylcyclopropenone sensitization with weekly scalp DPC. The sample in question was whole blood, obtained in connection with sensitization to the hapten diphenylcyclopropenone (DPC). These TCRs come from a woman in her forties or fifties with alopecia areata. Some clones in this sample may be carry-over from other donors' samples.

The chain links TRBV5-6 to TRBJ2-4; no clear D gene. CDR3 size: 15 residues. Trimming removed 4 bases at V and 5 bases at J, with 16 bases between. Germline V gene data show CDR1 as SGHDT and CDR2 as YYEEEE. CDR3 DNA: TGTGCCAGCAGCCTTAATGGGCAATTCGAAAACATTCAGTACTTC. Its protein product is CASSLNGQFENIQYF.

The V and J genes are TRBV29-1 and TRBJ1-1; D might be TRBD1 (5 bases). The CDR3 length is 12 residues. V was cut by 6 bases and J by 1 base, with 9 bases left in between. Germline lookup yields CDR1 SQVTM and CDR2 ANQGSEA. CDR3 amino acids: CSVTGSNTEAFF. In DNA form, the CDR3 reads TGCAGCGTAACAGGCTCGAACACTGAAGCTTTCTTT.

This clonotype came up many times. V usage is TRBV20-1 and J usage is TRBJ2-1; 8 positions agree with TRBD2. V shed 6 bases and J 0 bases; nucleotides not matched to a gene: 4. Per germline, CDR1 DFQATT and CDR2 SNEGSKA (reference sequence). This CDR3 region has 14 residues. The CDR3 sequence: CSAGGGSSYNEQFF. CDR3 DNA: TGCAGTGCGGGCGGGGGGAGCTCCTACAATGAGCAGTTCTTC.

This chain uses TRBV4-1 with TRBJ2-7; 11 bases map to TRBD1. V trimming: 5 bases; J trimming: 0 bases; junction bases outside the gene matches: 3. Germline CDR1 reads MGHRA; CDR2 reads YSYEKL. This CDR3 has 15 amino acids. CDR3 residues: CASSAGQGASYEQYF. The CDR3 region has the DNA TGCGCCAGCAGCGCCGGACAGGGGGCCTCCTACGAGCAGTACTTC.

The chain recombines TRBV12-5 with TRBJ1-3; no reliable D call. The CDR3 totals 13 residues. V lost 8 bases to trimming and J lost 2 bases, with 10 bases between them. Germline V lookup: CDR1 LGHNT, CDR2 FRNRAP. The CDR3 here is CASTAGPGNTIYF. CDR3 DNA: TGTGCTAGTACCGCTGGCCCTGGAAACACCATATATTTT.

This clonotype was detected a few times. The chain combines TRBV29-1 with TRBJ2-1; TRBD2 matches at 10 bases. Per germline, CDR1 SQVTM and CDR2 ANQGSEA. CDR3 length: 14 residues. V lost 6 bases to trimming and J lost 10 bases; unmatched junction nucleotides: 12. The CDR3 region is CSVNLLAGEGEQFF. DNA for the CDR3: TGCAGCGTCAACCTCCTAGCGGGAGAAGGAGAGCAGTTCTTC.

At least ten counts were recorded for this clonotype. This chain uses TRBV11-2 with TRBJ2-6; 8 positions agree with TRBD1. After removal of 5 bases from V and 2 bases from J, the junction contained 8 bases not matched to a gene. The V gene's germline CDR1 is SGHAT and CDR2 FQNNGV. The CDR3 has 17 amino acids. The CDR3 nucleotides read TGTGCCAGCAGCCAGGGGGCGGCAGGTACTGGGGCCAACGTCCTGACTTTC. This codes for CASSQGAAGTGANVLTF. Looking up the rest from reference TRBV11-2 and TRBJ2-6 gives the full variable domain: EAGVAQSPRYKIIEKRQSVAFWCNPISGHATLYWYQQILGQGPKLLIQFQNNGVVDDSQLPKDRFSAERLKGVDSTLKIQPAKLEDSAVYLCASSQGAAGTGANVLTFGAGSRLTVL.

The V call is TRBV6-2 or TRBV6-3, the J call TRBJ2-7; 7 bases match TRBD1. The trim removed 7 bases at V and 5 bases at J, leaving 11 bases unmatched. In germline, CDR1 is MNHEY, CDR2 SVGEGT. CDR3 length: 14 residues. The CDR3 sequence: CASTHVWTGNEQYF. The CDR3 DNA sequence: TGTGCCAGCACTCACGTTTGGACAGGAAACGAGCAGTACTTC.

There are a few counts of this clonotype. The chain's CDR3 is CASSLPGTGSYEQYF. CDR3 bases: TGTGCCAGCAGTCTCCCCGGGACAGGTTCCTACGAGCAGTACTTC. The rearrangement uses TRBV6-6 and TRBJ2-7, with TRBD1 matching 8 bases. Germline assignment: CDR1 MNHNY and CDR2 SVGAGI (reference sequence). V was pared by 5 bases and J by 1 base, with 7 bases of the junction left unmatched. The CDR3 is made up of 15 amino acids.

This clonotype showed up just a few times. CDR3 in amino acids: CASSPRQADGGYTF. CDR3 sequence (DNA): TGTGCCAGCAGCCCACGACAGGCGGATGGGGGCTACACCTTC. This chain uses TRBV7-2 with TRBJ1-2; D might be TRBD1 (6 bases). This CDR3 is built from 14 residues. CDR1 is SGHTA and CDR2 is FQGNSA in the germline V gene. Trimming pared 5 bases from V and 8 bases from J, leaving 18 bases between.

This clonotype has ten or more counts. V and J are TRBV18 and TRBJ2-7, with D possibly matching TRBD1 (6 bases). V lost 4 bases and J lost 1, with 26 bases in between. From germline, CDR1 is KGHSH and CDR2 LQKENI. The CDR3 totals 19 residues. The CDR3 here is CASSRLTGPTGINSYEQYF. DNA of the CDR3: TGTGCCAGCTCACGACTAACAGGGCCAACGGGCATAAATTCCTACGAGCAGTACTTC.

This clonotype has a handful of counts. The V and J genes are TRBV12-3 or TRBV12-4 and TRBJ2-7; TRBD2 matches at 9 bases. The CDR3 is 14 amino acids. V trimming: 10 bases; J trimming: 2 bases; junction bases outside the gene matches: 9. CDR3 nucleotides: TGTGCCACCCGACCCGCGGGAGGGCCCTACGAGCAGTACTTC. Its protein is CATRPAGGPYEQYF.

In its sample, this clonotype was seen a few times. The chain links TRBV12-3 or TRBV12-4 to TRBJ1-5, with no clear D. Between the trimmed V and J ends, which lost 7 bases and 5 bases, there was a span of 15 bases. The CDR3 is 14 amino acids. CDR3 sequence reads: CASTASGSDQPQHF. The CDR3 DNA reads TGTGCCAGCACCGCGTCAGGTTCAGATCAGCCCCAGCATTTT.